Presented here are 19 T cell receptor beta chains from one specimen sequenced in a study of radiotherapy plus CTLA-4 blockade in lung cancer. The data were produced by immunoSEQ multiplex PCR, yet TCRdb's version contains in-frame clones alone and is incomplete. The table lists under 50,000 clones, approximately 83% of them singletons. The sample was peripheral blood, taken from a patient treated with radiotherapy plus ipilimumab. These receptor sequences come from a human donor with non-small cell lung cancer whose response to radiotherapy plus ipilimumab could not be evaluated.

The J gene is TRBJ2-3, the V gene TRBV7-9; TRBD1 matches 7 bases. This CDR3 is built from 16 residues. Unmatched junction bases numbered 10, after V lost 5 bases and J lost 2 bases. Germline V gene lookup returns CDR1 SEHNR and CDR2 FQNEAQ (reference sequence). As DNA, the CDR3 is TGTGCCAGCAGCCCCCTCGGGGACAGCGCCACAGATACGCAGTATTTT. Its translation is CASSPLGDSATDTQYF.

The chain couples TRBV29-1 to TRBJ2-2; D may be TRBD2 (5 bases). The V gene's germline CDR1 is SQVTM and CDR2 ANQGSEA. With 7 bases removed from V and 10 bases from J, the gap between germline ends came to 19 bases. The CDR3 loop spans 13 amino acids. CDR3 sequence (DNA): TGCAGCGCCCTAACGGGGTCAGTTGAGGAGCTGTTTTTT. Its protein product is CSALTGSVEELFF.

This chain connects TRBV4-1 to TRBJ2-4; perhaps TRBD1 as D (5 bases). From germline, CDR1 is MGHRA and CDR2 YSYEKL. The CDR3 covers 17 residues. V was clipped by 0 bases and J by 0 bases, with 12 bases between them. The CDR3 DNA reads as TGCGCCAGCAGCCAAGATCAAGGGGTCTTAGCCAAAAACATTCAGTACTTC. It yields the protein CASSQDQGVLAKNIQYF.

The V call is TRBV29-1, the J call TRBJ2-7; 7 nucleotides align to TRBD1. V trimming: 5 bases; J trimming: 5 bases; junction bases outside the gene matches: 6. CDR1 is SQVTM and CDR2 is ANQGSEA in the germline V gene. The CDR3 loop spans 12 amino acids. The CDR3 DNA reads TGCAGCGTTACTCCGGACAGGAACGAGCAGTACTTC. Its translation: CSVTPDRNEQYF.

The chain combines TRBV11-3 with TRBJ2-3, with a possible D match to TRBD2 (6 bases). V was trimmed by 3 bases and J by 1 base, leaving 17 bases between them. Germline V gene lookup returns CDR1 SGHNT and CDR2 YENEEA. The CDR3 loop spans 17 amino acids. As DNA, the CDR3 is TGTGCCAGCAGCTTCTCCACCCAGTGGGGGGGCACAGATACGCAGTATTTT. This translates into CASSFSTQWGGTDTQYF.

This clone was detected only once. This chain uses TRBV27 with TRBJ2-5, with 9 positions matching TRBD1. V lost 6 bases and J lost 4; bases outside the gene matches: 9. This CDR3 comprises 15 residues. Germline CDR1 MNHEY, CDR2 SMNVEV (reference sequence). The CDR3 DNA follows: TGTGCCAGCAGGAAGGGACAGGGCTCGGGAGAGACCCAGTACTTC. Translating it yields CASRKGQGSGETQYF.

This clone was counted a single time. The chain uses TRBV5-1 and TRBJ2-1, with 11 positions matching TRBD2. V was pared by 4 bases and J by 3 bases, with 6 bases of the junction left unmatched. Per germline, CDR1 SGHRS and CDR2 YFSETQ. The CDR3 runs 16 residues. Here the CDR3 reads CASSPGGLAGYNEQFF. CDR3 nucleotides: TGCGCCAGCAGCCCTGGTGGACTAGCGGGCTACAATGAGCAGTTCTTC.

The chain joins TRBV6-1 to TRBJ1-1, with TRBD1 identical over 8 bases. Germline CDR1 is MNHNS and CDR2 is SASEGT. V gave up 5 bases and J gave up 4 bases; unmatched junction bases: 6. The CDR3 covers 14 residues. The CDR3 protein is CASSFLDRATEAFF. The CDR3 DNA reads TGTGCCAGCAGTTTTCTGGACAGGGCCACTGAAGCTTTCTTT.

The V gene is TRBV5-1, the J gene TRBJ2-3; 7 bases line up with TRBD1. The ends lost 4 bases at V and 4 bases at J; junction bases unmatched: 6. The CDR3 runs to 14 residues. The germline V gene has CDR1 SGHRS and CDR2 YFSETQ. CDR3 in DNA: TGCGCCAGCAGCGTGAGACAGGGAGCAGATACGCAGTATTTT. Its protein product is CASSVRQGADTQYF. Full variable domain (remainder filled in from reference TRBV5-1 and TRBJ2-3): KAGVTQTPRYLIKTRGQQVTLSCSPISGHRSVSWYQQTPGQGLQFLFEYFSETQRNKGNFPGRFSGRQFSNSRSEMNVSTLELGDSALYLCASSVRQGADTQYFGPGTRLTVL.

This clone was picked up a small number of times. The J gene is TRBJ2-3, the V gene TRBV6-1; the match to TRBD2 covers 11 bases. The CDR3 runs 15 residues. CDR1 is MNHNS and CDR2 is SASEGT in the germline V gene. The J segment lost 4 bases and the V segment lost 6 bases, leaving 6 bases of the junction unmatched. The CDR3 DNA follows: TGTGCCAGCAGCCCACTAGCGGGAGAGGCAGATACGCAGTATTTT. It encodes CASSPLAGEADTQYF.

The chain has TRBV10-3 and TRBJ2-3; TRBD1 aligns across 7 bases. Trimming took 6 bases from V and 2 from J; bases not matched to a gene: 5. Germline CDR1 ENHRY, CDR2 SYGVKD. The CDR3 loop spans 14 amino acids. CDR3 loop: CAISTGTDTDTQYF. DNA of the CDR3: TGTGCCATCAGCACCGGGACAGACACAGATACGCAGTATTTT.

This clone was recorded a few times. The chain couples TRBV4-1 to TRBJ1-4, with a tentative D call TRBD1 (5 bases). Trimming removed 4 bases at V and 5 bases at J, with 17 bases between. The CDR3 is 16 amino acids. The V gene's germline CDR1 is MGHRA and CDR2 YSYEKL. The DNA for the CDR3 is TGCGCCAGCAGCCCTCATGGGCAGGGTTTCAATGAAAAACTGTTTTTT. This encodes CASSPHGQGFNEKLFF.

This chain uses TRBV1 with TRBJ2-3; TRBD2 is the table's D call and was not checked against the DNA. TRBV1 is described as a pseudogene. The CDR3 has 24 amino acids. The CDR3 here is CTSSQEGWGASPTSAGDTTDTQYF. CDR3 nucleotide sequence: TGCACCAGCAGCCAAGAAGGTTGGGGAGCCTCCCCCACCTCGGCGGGAGACACCACAGATACGCAGTATTTT.

The count of this clone is one. The chain uses TRBV7-2 and TRBJ1-2; 7 positions match TRBD1. The CDR3 is 14 residues long. Trimming at V came to 4 bases and at J to 9 bases, leaving 11 bases not matched to a gene. Germline V gene sequence: CDR1 SGHTA, CDR2 FQGNSA. The CDR3 spells CASSSPGQWRRYTF. The CDR3 DNA is TGTGCCAGCAGCTCGCCGGGACAGTGGAGGCGCTACACCTTC.

CDR3 in amino acids: CASRKTGGHGYTF. The CDR3 nucleotides are TGTGCCAGCAGAAAGACAGGGGGCCATGGCTACACCTTC. The chain combines TRBV28 with TRBJ1-2; TRBD1 agrees at 10 bases. V shed 6 bases and J 6 bases; nucleotides not matched to a gene: 4. This CDR3 is 13 amino acids long. The V gene's germline CDR1 is MDHEN and CDR2 SYDVKM.

The V and J genes are TRBV7-2 and TRBJ2-3, with a tentative D call TRBD1 (6 bases). Per germline, CDR1 SGHTA and CDR2 FQGNSA. Trimming left V 4 bases short and J 3 bases short, with 17 bases between. CDR3 length: 16 amino acids. The CDR3 nucleotides are TGTGCCAGCAGCTACCAGACAGGCGGAAGGACAGATACGCAGTATTTT. Translating gives CASSYQTGGRTDTQYF.

CDR3 residues: CASRGLAGNSYEQYF. Written as DNA, the CDR3 is TGTGCCAGCAGGGGACTAGCGGGGAACTCCTACGAGCAGTACTTC. The chain employs TRBV5-6 and TRBJ2-7; 13 nucleotides line up with TRBD2. The CDR3 has 15 amino acids. CDR1 and CDR2 from the germline V gene are SGHDT and YYEEEE. The V segment lost 5 bases and the J segment 0 bases; nucleotides outside the gene matches: 2.

This clone was detected once. The chain recombines TRBV2 with TRBJ1-4; D possibly corresponds to TRBD1 (6 bases). This CDR3 region has 14 residues. CDR1 and CDR2 from the germline V gene are SNHLY and FYNNEI. Between the trimmed V and J ends, which lost 4 bases and 5 bases, there was a span of 11 bases. CDR3 in DNA: TGTGCCAGCAGTGGGGGACAAGAAAATGAAAAACTGTTTTTT. This encodes CASSGGQENEKLFF.

This chain connects TRBV2 to TRBJ2-7; TRBD1 might be the D (5 bases). Germline CDR1 reads SNHLY; CDR2 reads FYNNEI. The CDR3 spans 12 residues. V lost 4 bases and J lost 3, with 7 bases in between. The CDR3 sequence: CASSGDSYEQYF. Here the CDR3 DNA reads TGTGCCAGCAGTGGAGACAGCTACGAGCAGTACTTC.